A single T cell receptor (beta chain) is shown here with its context. Its antigen is as yet unknown. This specimen belongs to a study of CXCR3-negative and CXCR3-positive naive CD8 T cells. CDR1 KGHSH and CDR2 LQKENI come from the germline V gene. This CDR3 comprises 17 residues. At about 310,000 cells each, triplicate sorts were carried out for each CD8+ T cell subset. Study results and limitations: In cryopreserved cells, CXCR3 expression partially decreased, and fresh PBMCs were used in most assays. With respect to TRBV-TRBJ usage, naive CXCR3-negative and CXCR3-positive cells were similar; memory differed. Naive cells positive for CXCR3 carried more hydrophobic TRB CDR3s than CXCR3-negative ones.

UMI-labeled 5' RACE TRB cDNA libraries were prepared from the cells. One entry per CDR3 protein, without DNA, is what TCRdb gives after re-calling the 5' RACE reads. This sample's table has tens of thousands of distinct CDR3 sequences. The material sequenced was naive CXCR3+ CD8+ T cells from blood. As for subset: CD45RO-CCR7+CD27+CD95- naive CD8+ T cells expressing CXCR3 (TNR3+). The clonotype was recovered from a human donor in good health. Some clones in this sample may be carry-over from other donors' samples. V usage is TRBV18 and J usage is TRBJ2-7; TCRdb's D call, TRBD2, is unchecked because there is no DNA. CDR3 in amino acids: CASSPPWSRTSHYEQYF.